This is a list of T cell receptor beta chains from one sample in a study of T cells expressing NK-cell markers. TCRdb reprocessed the 5' RACE reads and keeps a single row for each CDR3 protein, giving no DNA. This sample lists 550,000 to 600,000 distinct CDR3 sequences; its ten largest clones have approximately 3.6%. The material sequenced was blood T cells: a sorted CD56 or NKG2C T cell subset, CD4+ or CD8+ T cells, or bulk PBMC T cells (not recorded which). The receptors here all came from a man in his late teens or twenties in good health. Both conserved end residues are part of each CDR3.

j_call: TRBJ2-7
v_call: TRBV6-1
cdr3_aa: CASSEVDRGSEQYF

j_call: TRBJ2-7
v_call: TRBV12-3/TRBV12-4
cdr3_aa: CASSSKAGAEQYF

j_call: TRBJ1-2
v_call: TRBV27
cdr3_aa: CASRKDSSPYGYTF

j_call: TRBJ2-5
v_call: TRBV12-3/TRBV12-4
cdr3_aa: CASGLWGGETQYF

j_call: TRBJ2-4
v_call: TRBV10-3
cdr3_aa: CAISESFSDLAKNIQYF

j_call: TRBJ2-1
v_call: TRBV27
cdr3_aa: CASSIPPLTGSSYNEQFF

j_call: TRBJ1-1
v_call: TRBV27
cdr3_aa: CASSLYPMERGFF

j_call: TRBJ2-3
v_call: TRBV10-3
cdr3_aa: CAAGRAGTDTQYF

j_call: TRBJ2-3
v_call: TRBV5-6
cdr3_aa: CASSLDAGGTDTQYF

j_call: TRBJ1-6
v_call: TRBV12-3/TRBV12-4
cdr3_aa: CASSPTGLYSPLHF

j_call: TRBJ1-1
v_call: TRBV5-1
cdr3_aa: CASSLYVTGENTEAFF

j_call: TRBJ2-2
v_call: TRBV7-8
cdr3_aa: CASSLWTSGELFF

j_call: TRBJ2-1
v_call: TRBV6-4
cdr3_aa: CASSDSRGLYNEQFF

j_call: TRBJ1-1
v_call: TRBV6-5
cdr3_aa: CASSYLRGWNTEAFF

j_call: TRBJ1-1
v_call: TRBV5-6
cdr3_aa: CASSAGGEAFF

j_call: TRBJ2-3
v_call: TRBV28
cdr3_aa: CASSPQVDTQYF

j_call: TRBJ2-7
v_call: TRBV27
cdr3_aa: CASSLGGASEQYF

j_call: TRBJ2-1
v_call: TRBV30
cdr3_aa: CAWNGGTPYNEQFF

j_call: TRBJ2-1
v_call: TRBV20-1
cdr3_aa: CSAPFGGQTYNEQFF

j_call: TRBJ2-4
v_call: TRBV20-1
cdr3_aa: CSAGVSATSKNIQYF

j_call: TRBJ2-1
v_call: TRBV5-1
cdr3_aa: CASSFRETSYNEQFF

j_call: TRBJ2-1
v_call: TRBV7-3
cdr3_aa: CASSLTVGGRVGNEQFF

j_call: TRBJ2-1
v_call: TRBV20-1
cdr3_aa: CSARPPPGLAGGPYNEQFF